This TCR beta chain was recorded in a study of blood T cell repertoires in COVID-19. Overall study: Collection of acute and convalescent COVID-19 samples took place in the United States, Italy and Spain. Sample material is recorded as cDNA or gDNA derived from T cells, B-cell-depleted T cells, or PBMCs.

Original handling: Reference gene primer amplification yielded estimated nucleated cell counts. Here immunoSEQ multiplex PCR was the method, and the copy in TCRdb shows in-frame clones only, minus some. V, J and clone size were drawn from that table, and D and trimming were deduced from the DNA. There are about 150,000 clones in the sample; about 89% occur only once, and around 0.55% lies in the top ten. The CDR3 is 15 amino acids. After removal of 4 bases from V and 3 bases from J, the junction contained 7 bases not matched to a gene. Per germline, CDR1 SGHRS and CDR2 YFSETQ. The sample taken for sequencing was peripheral blood. The receptor's source is a man aged 50-59 years with acute or convalescent COVID-19. The chain recombines TRBV5-1 with TRBJ2-4; TRBD1 aligns across 7 bases. CDR3 region: CASSPGQEVKNIQYF. Written as DNA, the CDR3 is TGCGCCAGCAGCCCCGGACAGGAGGTCAAAAACATTCAGTACTTC.